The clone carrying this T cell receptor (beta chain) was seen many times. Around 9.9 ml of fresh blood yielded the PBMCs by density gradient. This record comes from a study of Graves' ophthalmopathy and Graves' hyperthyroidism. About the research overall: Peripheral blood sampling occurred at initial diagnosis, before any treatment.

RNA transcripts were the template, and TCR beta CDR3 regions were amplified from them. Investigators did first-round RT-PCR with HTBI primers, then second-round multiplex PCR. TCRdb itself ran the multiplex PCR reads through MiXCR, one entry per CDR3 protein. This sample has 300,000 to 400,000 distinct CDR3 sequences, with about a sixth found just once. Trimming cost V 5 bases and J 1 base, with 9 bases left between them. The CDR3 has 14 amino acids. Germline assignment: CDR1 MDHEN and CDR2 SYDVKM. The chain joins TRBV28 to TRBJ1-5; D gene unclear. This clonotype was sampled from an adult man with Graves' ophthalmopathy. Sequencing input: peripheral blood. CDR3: CASSPAISNQPQHF. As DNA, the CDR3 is TGTGCCAGCAGTCCCGCGATAAGCAATCAGCCCCAGCATTTT.